These 2 T cell receptor beta chains were sequenced from one sample in a study of T cells in Graves' hyperthyroidism and ophthalmopathy. The investigators amplified TCR beta CDR3 regions from RNA transcripts. With the HTBI primer set, the TCR CDR3 went through a first round of RT-PCR. TCRdb fed the multiplex PCR reads into MiXCR, producing one record per CDR3 protein. The top ten clones hold under 20% of a sample with around 480,000 distinct CDR3 sequences, about an eighth of them seen once. The sample consisted of blood. These receptors all come from a woman under 30 with Graves' hyperthyroidism.

The sample holds a few counts of this clonotype. The genes are TRBV6-1 and TRBJ2-2; D perhaps matches TRBD2 (5 bases). Germline CDR1 reads MNHNS; CDR2 reads SASEGT. This CDR3 comprises 14 residues. The V gene lost 6 bases and the J gene lost 2 bases, with 10 bases spanning the gap. In DNA form, the CDR3 reads TGTGCCAGCAGGAGGGTGAGAAACACCGGGGAGCTGTTTTTT. This gives the protein CASRRVRNTGELFF.

This clonotype was seen at least ten times. The rearrangement uses TRBV6-1 and TRBJ2-1; D might be TRBD2 (6 bases). This CDR3 region has 17 residues. V was shortened by 5 bases and J by 3 bases, with 20 bases between the two germline ends. Germline values: CDR1 MNHNS, CDR2 SASEGT. CDR3 loop: CASSSDLGGTLYNEQFF. The CDR3 DNA is TGTGCCAGCAGTTCCGACTTGGGCGGGACCCTCTACAATGAGCAGTTCTTC.